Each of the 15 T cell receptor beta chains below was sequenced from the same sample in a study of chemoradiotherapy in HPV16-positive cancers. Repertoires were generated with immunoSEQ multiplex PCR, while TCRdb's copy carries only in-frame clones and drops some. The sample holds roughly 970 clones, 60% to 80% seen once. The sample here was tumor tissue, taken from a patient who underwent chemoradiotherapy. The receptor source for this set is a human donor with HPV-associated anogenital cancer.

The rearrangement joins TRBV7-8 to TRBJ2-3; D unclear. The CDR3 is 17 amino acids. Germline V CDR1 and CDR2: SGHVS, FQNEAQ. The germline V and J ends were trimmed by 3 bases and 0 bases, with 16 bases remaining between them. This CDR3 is CASSFEFARSSTDTQYF. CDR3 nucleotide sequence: TGTGCCAGCAGCTTTGAGTTCGCGCGTTCTAGCACAGATACGCAGTATTTT.

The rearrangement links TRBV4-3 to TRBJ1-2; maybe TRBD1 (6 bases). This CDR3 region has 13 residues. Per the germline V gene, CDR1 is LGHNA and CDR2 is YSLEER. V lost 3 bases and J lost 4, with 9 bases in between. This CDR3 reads CASSHGGLYGYTF. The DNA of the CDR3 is TGCGCCAGCAGCCACGGGGGGCTCTATGGCTACACCTTC.

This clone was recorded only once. The CDR3 coding sequence is TGTGCCAGCAGCCTCGCCGCGACGGGGAAAGAGACCCAGTACTTC. Translating gives CASSLAATGKETQYF. The rearrangement joins TRBV25-1 to TRBJ2-5; D may be TRBD2 (5 bases). Germline V lookup: CDR1 MGHDK, CDR2 SYGVNS. V shed 6 bases and J shed 3 bases, with 17 bases lying between them. CDR3 length: 15 residues.

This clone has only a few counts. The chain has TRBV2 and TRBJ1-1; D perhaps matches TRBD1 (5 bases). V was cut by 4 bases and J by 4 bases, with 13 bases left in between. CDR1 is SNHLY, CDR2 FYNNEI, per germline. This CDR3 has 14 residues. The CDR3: CASSVQGGSTEAFF. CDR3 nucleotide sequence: TGTGCCAGCAGTGTCCAGGGCGGGAGCACTGAAGCTTTCTTT.

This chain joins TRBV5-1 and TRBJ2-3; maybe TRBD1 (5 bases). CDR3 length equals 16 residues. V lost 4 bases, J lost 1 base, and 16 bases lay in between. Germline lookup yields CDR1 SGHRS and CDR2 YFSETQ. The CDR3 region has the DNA TGCGCCAGCAGCGCCCAGGGAAACAAACGCACAGATACGCAGTATTTT. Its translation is CASSAQGNKRTDTQYF.

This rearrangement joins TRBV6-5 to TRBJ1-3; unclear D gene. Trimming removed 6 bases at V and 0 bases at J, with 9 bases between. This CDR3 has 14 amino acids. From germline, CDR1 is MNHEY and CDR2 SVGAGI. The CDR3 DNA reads TGTGCCAGCAGAGGAGGCCCCTCTGGAAACACCATATATTTT. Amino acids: CASRGGPSGNTIYF.

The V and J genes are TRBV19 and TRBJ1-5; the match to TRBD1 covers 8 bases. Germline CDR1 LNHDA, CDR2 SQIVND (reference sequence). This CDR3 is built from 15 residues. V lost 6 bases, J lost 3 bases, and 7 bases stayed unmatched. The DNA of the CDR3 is TGTGCCAGTAGGGCCGGGACAGGCCCCAATCAGCCCCAGCATTTT. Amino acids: CASRAGTGPNQPQHF.

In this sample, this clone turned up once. CDR3 loop: CASSELVGTGNTIYF. Written as DNA, the CDR3 is TGCGCCAGCAGCGAATTGGTGGGTACGGGAAACACCATATATTTT. The chain carries TRBV5-1 and TRBJ1-3, with D unresolved. Trimming removed 4 bases at V and 4 bases at J, with 15 bases between. From germline, CDR1 is SGHRS and CDR2 YFSETQ. This CDR3 is built from 15 residues.

The CDR3 is CASSIQGSKAFF. The DNA of the CDR3 is TGTGCCAGCAGTATACAGGGTAGTAAAGCTTTCTTT. The J gene is TRBJ1-1, the V gene TRBV6-5; a weak D match, TRBD1 (6 bases). Trimming took off 5 bases at V and 9 bases at J, with 13 bases between the two ends. This CDR3 is 12 amino acids long. CDR1 is MNHEY and CDR2 is SVGAGI in the germline V gene.

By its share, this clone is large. The CDR3 DNA reads TGTGCCAGCGGCTGGGGAGACGAGCAGTACTTC. Translated, it gives CASGWGDEQYF. This chain links TRBV7-9 with TRBJ2-7; TRBD2 might be the D (5 bases). V was shortened by 8 bases and J by 5 bases, with 10 bases between the two germline ends. Germline assignment: CDR1 SEHNR and CDR2 FQNEAQ (reference sequence). The CDR3 sequence is 11 residues long. The whole variable domain, remainder taken from reference TRBV7-9 and TRBJ2-7, is DTGVSQNPRHKITKRGQNVTFRCDPISEHNRLYWYRQTLGQGPEFLTYFQNEAQLEKSRLLSDRFSAERPKGSFSTLEIQRTEQGDSAMYLCASGWGDEQYFGPGTRLTVT.

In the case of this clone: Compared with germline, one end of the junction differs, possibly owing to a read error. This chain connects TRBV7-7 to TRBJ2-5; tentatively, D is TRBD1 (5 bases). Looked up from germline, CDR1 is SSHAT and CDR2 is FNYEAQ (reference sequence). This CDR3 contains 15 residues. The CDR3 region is CASSLEAGLGETQYF. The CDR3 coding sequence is TGTGCTAGCAGCTTAGAAGCAGGGCTCGGGGAGACCCAGTACTTC.

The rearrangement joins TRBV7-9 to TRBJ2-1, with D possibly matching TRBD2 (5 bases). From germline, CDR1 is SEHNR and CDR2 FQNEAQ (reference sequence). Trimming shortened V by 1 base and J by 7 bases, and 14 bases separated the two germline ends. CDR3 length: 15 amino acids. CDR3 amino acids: CASSLEHSRGNEQFF. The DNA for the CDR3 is TGTGCCAGCAGCTTAGAGCATTCCCGAGGGAATGAGCAGTTCTTC. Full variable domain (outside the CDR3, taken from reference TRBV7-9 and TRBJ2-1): DTGVSQNPRHKITKRGQNVTFRCDPISEHNRLYWYRQTLGQGPEFLTYFQNEAQLEKSRLLSDRFSAERPKGSFSTLEIQRTEQGDSAMYLCASSLEHSRGNEQFFGPGTRLTVL.

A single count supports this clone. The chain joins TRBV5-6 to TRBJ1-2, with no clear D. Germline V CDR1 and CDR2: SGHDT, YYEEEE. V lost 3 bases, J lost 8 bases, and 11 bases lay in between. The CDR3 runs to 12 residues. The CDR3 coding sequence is TGTGCCAGCAGCTCGTGGCCCCCCGGCTACACCTTC. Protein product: CASSSWPPGYTF. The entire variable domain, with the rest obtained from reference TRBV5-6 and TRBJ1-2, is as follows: DAGVTQSPTHLIKTRGQQVTLRCSPKSGHDTVSWYQQALGQGPQFIFQYYEEEERQRGNFPDRFSGHQFPNYSSELNVNALLLGDSALYLCASSSWPPGYTFGSGTRLTVV.

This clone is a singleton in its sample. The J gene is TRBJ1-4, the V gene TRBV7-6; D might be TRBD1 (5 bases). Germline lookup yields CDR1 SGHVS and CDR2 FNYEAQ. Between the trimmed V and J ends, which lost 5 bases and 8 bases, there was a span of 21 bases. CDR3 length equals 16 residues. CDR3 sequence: CASSQGRGLNREKLFF. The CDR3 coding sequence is TGTGCCAGCAGCCAGGGCCGCGGCCTGAATAGGGAAAAACTGTTTTTT.

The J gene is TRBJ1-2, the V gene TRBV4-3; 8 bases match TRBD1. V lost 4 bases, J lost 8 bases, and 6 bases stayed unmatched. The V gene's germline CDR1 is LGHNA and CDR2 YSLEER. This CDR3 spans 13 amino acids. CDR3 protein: CASSPGQGRGYTF. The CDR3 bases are TGCGCCAGCAGCCCCGGACAGGGCAGAGGCTACACCTTC.